This T cell receptor beta chain was identified during a study of response to subunit inactivated influenza vaccine. A remark on this clonotype: Its antigen is still unknown.

Overall study findings and caveats: Seasonal influenza vaccination, on each occasion, was suggested by the authors to recruit few new T cells.

The CDR3 length is 16 residues. CDR1 LGHNA and CDR2 YNFKEQ come from the germline V gene. Trimming removed 1 base from V and 5 bases from J, with 16 bases in between. TCRdb ran MiXCR on the RT-PCR reads and lists one entry per CDR3 protein. The sample shows about 480,000 distinct CDR3 sequences, 10% to 15% of them seen only once. The receptor was derived from a man aged 50-60 years who received an inactivated influenza vaccine. The rearrangement joins TRBV4-2 to TRBJ2-3; a possible D gene is TRBD1 (5 bases). The material was PBMCs from blood, obtained 45 days after vaccination. The CDR3 region is CASSQGRRTSGDTQYF. CDR3 nucleotides: TGTGCCAGCAGCCAAGGACGTAGGACATCTGGAGATACGCAGTATTTT.